The clone carrying this T cell receptor beta chain was seen only a few times. All donors were healthy, and all were Caucasian. The CDR3 length is 15 residues. Germline V gene lookup returns CDR1 SEHNR and CDR2 FQNEAQ (reference sequence). Trimming removed 6 bases at V and 0 bases at J, with 13 bases between. The data were taken from a study of identical twins. MiXCR was run by TCRdb on the 5' RACE reads, yielding one entry per CDR3 protein. In the table there are 540,000 or so distinct CDR3 sequences, 20% to 25% of which are singletons. This same sample was also part of a study on yellow fever vaccine responses in identical twins.

Sequencing used CD4+ T cells sorted from blood. V is TRBV7-9 and J is TRBJ2-3; D is unclear. The sequence came from a woman aged 18-29 years in good health. The CDR3 nucleotides are TGTGCCAGCAGTACACCCTACTATAGCACAGATACGCAGTATTTT. Translating gives CASSTPYYSTDTQYF.